These 29 T cell receptor beta chains originate from one sample sequenced in a study of shared clonotypes between healthy human individuals. The repertoire was sequenced with immunoSEQ multiplex PCR; TCRdb's copy has only in-frame clones and lacks some. This table has millions of clones, approximately 92% appearing once. The sequenced material came from naive CD4+ T cells sorted from blood. Subset in this sample: CD45RA+ positively selected. Receptor source: a man in his late teens or twenties in good health.

This chain uses TRBV19 with TRBJ2-1; possibly TRBD2 for D (7 bases). Trimming took 6 bases from V and 4 from J, leaving 19 bases between them. This CDR3 has 16 residues. Per the germline V gene, CDR1 is LNHDA and CDR2 is SQIVND (reference sequence). CDR3 in DNA: TGTGCCAGTAGCACCCCTCGGGGGGCAGGGTACAATGAGCAGTTCTTC. Encoded protein: CASSTPRGAGYNEQFF.

The CDR3 DNA reads TGTGCCAGCAGTTACGGGAAAGAGGGACAGCCCCAGCATTTT. This codes for CASSYGKEGQPQHF. The chain is built from TRBV6-5 and TRBJ1-5; D remains unclear. Germline lookup yields CDR1 MNHEY and CDR2 SVGAGI. The CDR3 is 14 amino acids. With 2 bases removed from V and 7 bases from J, the gap between germline ends came to 12 bases.

A remark on this clone: Other DNA sequences within the sample encode an identical CDR3. The rearrangement uses TRBV5-1 and TRBJ2-3; 7 nucleotides match TRBD1. The CDR3 extends over 15 amino acids. The germline V gene encodes CDR1 SGHRS and CDR2 YFSETQ. After removal of 2 bases from V and 0 bases from J, the junction contained 3 bases not matched to a gene. CDR3: CASSLGGLSTDTQYF. CDR3 sequence (DNA): TGCGCCAGCAGCTTAGGGGGCTTAAGCACAGATACGCAGTATTTT.

This clone was seen only once. V and J are TRBV5-1 and TRBJ2-7, with a tentative D call TRBD1 (6 bases). The CDR3 totals 14 residues. CDR1 and CDR2 from the germline V gene are SGHRS and YFSETQ. Trimming took off 0 bases at V and 5 bases at J, with 12 bases between the two ends. The CDR3 DNA reads TGCGCCAGCAGCTTGGGCAGGGACACCGACGAGCAGTACTTC. Its translation: CASSLGRDTDEQYF.

The chain is built from TRBV27 and TRBJ1-2; unclear D gene. The CDR3 length is 12 residues. Trimming took 6 bases from V and 8 from J, leaving 13 bases between them. CDR1 MNHEY and CDR2 SMNVEV come from the germline V gene (reference sequence). The CDR3: CASRGRAQGYTF. The CDR3 DNA is TGTGCCAGCAGGGGGAGGGCTCAGGGCTACACCTTC.

The chain has TRBV6-6 and TRBJ2-1; the match to TRBD1 covers 9 bases. The germline V gene encodes CDR1 MNHNY and CDR2 SVGAGI (reference sequence). There are 15 residues in the CDR3. V lost 3 bases to trimming and J lost 5 bases; unmatched junction nucleotides: 5. CDR3 DNA sequence: TGTGCCAGCAGTTATCCGGGACAGGGTAACAATGAGCAGTTCTTC. It yields the protein CASSYPGQGNNEQFF.

The chain carries TRBV6-1 and TRBJ1-2, with D unclear. V lost 5 bases and J 0 bases, leaving 13 bases between the germline ends. This CDR3 comprises 15 residues. CDR1 and CDR2 from the germline V gene are MNHNS and SASEGT. This chain's CDR3 is CASSPQEVSNYGYTF. The CDR3 DNA is TGTGCCAGCAGTCCGCAGGAGGTATCTAACTATGGCTACACCTTC.

The rearrangement joins TRBV10-3 to TRBJ2-5; the D is unclear. Looked up from germline, CDR1 is ENHRY and CDR2 is SYGVKD. Trimming pared 7 bases from V and 2 bases from J, leaving 5 bases between. The CDR3 has 11 amino acids. The CDR3 sequence is CAIKSQETQYF. CDR3 in DNA: TGTGCCATCAAGTCACAAGAGACCCAGTACTTC.

The V and J genes are TRBV6-1 and TRBJ2-7, with 12 bases that match TRBD2. Per the germline V gene, CDR1 is MNHNS and CDR2 is SASEGT. The CDR3 is 17 residues long. The V segment lost 4 bases and the J segment 5 bases; nucleotides outside the gene matches: 12. The CDR3 loop is CASSAASGRGRGNEQYF. The CDR3 DNA follows: TGTGCCAGCAGTGCAGCTAGCGGGAGGGGCAGGGGAAACGAGCAGTACTTC.

CDR3 DNA: TGTGCCAGTAGTGCCCGACAGAATAACAACTATGGCTACACCTTC. Protein: CASSARQNNNYGYTF. The chain links TRBV19 to TRBJ1-2; the D gene is possibly TRBD1 (5 bases). This CDR3 spans 15 amino acids. Looked up from germline, CDR1 is LNHDA and CDR2 is SQIVND (reference sequence). Trimming shortened V by 5 bases and J by 2 bases, and 15 bases separated the two germline ends.

The chain uses TRBV23-1 and TRBJ2-7, with TRBD1 identical over 7 bases. TRBV23-1 is annotated as an ORF whose role is uncertain. V dropped 1 base and J dropped 3; count of bases not matched to a gene: 3. CDR3 length equals 14 residues. CDR3: CASSQWDRGYEQYF. In nucleotides, the CDR3 is TGCGCCAGCAGTCAATGGGACAGAGGCTACGAGCAGTACTTC.

The chain joins TRBV29-1 to TRBJ1-1; unclear D gene. V lost 0 bases to trimming and J lost 5 bases, with 16 bases between them. This CDR3 comprises 15 residues. Germline V lookup: CDR1 SQVTM, CDR2 ANQGSEA. Here the CDR3 reads CSVEDLARWGTEAFF. CDR3 coding DNA: TGCAGCGTTGAAGATCTTGCCAGGTGGGGTACTGAAGCTTTCTTT. Based on the CDR3 plus reference TRBV29-1 and TRBJ1-1, the full variable domain is SAVISQKPSRDICQRGTSLTIQCQVDSQVTMMFWYRQQPGQSLTLIATANQGSEATYESGFVIDKFPISRPNLTFSTLTVSNMSPEDSSIYLCSVEDLARWGTEAFFGQGTRLTVV.

The CDR3 coding sequence is TGTGCCAGCGGGGCGAGGGGATGGGGTGACACCATATATTTT. This sequence encodes CASGARGWGDTIYF. This rearrangement joins TRBV7-8 to TRBJ1-3; tentative D call: TRBD1 (5 bases). V was shortened by 8 bases and J by 8 bases, with 19 bases between the two germline ends. CDR3 length: 14 amino acids. CDR1 is SGHVS, CDR2 FQNEAQ, per germline.

This chain connects TRBV7-9 to TRBJ1-5; weak D call: TRBD1 (5 bases). The CDR3 consists of 14 residues. Trimming stripped 7 bases from V and 5 bases from J, with 15 bases between. The germline V gene encodes CDR1 SEHNR and CDR2 FQNEAQ (reference sequence). CDR3 sequence reads: CASTSQTADQPQHF. In DNA form, the CDR3 reads TGTGCCAGCACTTCCCAGACAGCCGATCAGCCCCAGCATTTT. Full variable domain (rest looked up from reference TRBV7-9 and TRBJ1-5): DTGVSQNPRHKITKRGQNVTFRCDPISEHNRLYWYRQTLGQGPEFLTYFQNEAQLEKSRLLSDRFSAERPKGSFSTLEIQRTEQGDSAMYLCASTSQTADQPQHFGDGTRLSIL.

The V gene is TRBV6-1, the J gene TRBJ2-1; no definite D call. The CDR3 runs to 13 residues. Germline assignment: CDR1 MNHNS and CDR2 SASEGT. V lost 6 bases, J lost 6 bases, and 12 bases lay in between. DNA of the CDR3: TGTGCCAGCAGGACCAGTTCAGGCAATGAGCAGTTCTTC. Translating it yields CASRTSSGNEQFF.

V gene TRBV2 combines with J gene TRBJ2-3; 9 nucleotides line up with TRBD1. Germline V gene sequence: CDR1 SNHLY, CDR2 FYNNEI. The CDR3 is 12 residues long. The V segment lost 6 bases and the J segment 13 bases; nucleotides outside the gene matches: 8. The CDR3 DNA reads TGTGCCAGCAGGGAGGACAGGGGCCTCGAGTATTTT. Protein sequence: CASREDRGLEYF.

The chain links TRBV5-1 to TRBJ1-5; D is unclear. Germline V gives CDR1 SGHRS, CDR2 YFSETQ. V shed 0 bases and J shed 2 bases, with 21 bases lying between them. The CDR3 sequence is 19 residues long. CDR3 region: CASSLGSPRAWRGNQPQHF. CDR3 nucleotides: TGCGCCAGCAGCTTGGGGTCACCTAGGGCCTGGCGGGGCAATCAGCCCCAGCATTTT. Supplemented by reference TRBV5-1 and TRBJ1-5, the full variable domain reads KAGVTQTPRYLIKTRGQQVTLSCSPISGHRSVSWYQQTPGQGLQFLFEYFSETQRNKGNFPGRFSGRQFSNSRSEMNVSTLELGDSALYLCASSLGSPRAWRGNQPQHFGDGTRLSIL.

The table lists this clone with a count of one. This chain connects TRBV10-2 to TRBJ2-4; D call uncertain. Germline assignment: CDR1 WSHSY and CDR2 SAAADI. There are 9 residues in the CDR3. Trimming cost V 7 bases and J 5 bases, with 0 bases left between them. CDR3 protein: CASKNIQYF. DNA for the CDR3: TGCGCCAGCAAAAACATTCAGTACTTC.

This chain uses TRBV2 with TRBJ1-5, with D unclear. Trimming left V 6 bases short and J 2 bases short, with 14 bases between. This CDR3 spans 15 amino acids. CDR1 is SNHLY, CDR2 FYNNEI, per germline. The CDR3 reads CASRGRDWGNQPQHF. The CDR3 DNA sequence: TGTGCCAGCAGGGGGAGGGATTGGGGCAATCAGCCCCAGCATTTT.

This sequence joins TRBV2 and TRBJ2-5, with 9 nucleotides matching TRBD2. Germline V CDR1 and CDR2: SNHLY, FYNNEI. This CDR3 comprises 15 residues. J lost 1 base, V lost 10 bases, and 10 bases had no gene match. The CDR3, as DNA: TGTGCCACGATGGGGCGGGGGGGCCCCCAAGAGACCCAGTACTTC. Protein sequence: CATMGRGGPQETQYF.

Regarding this clone: The germline gene is not matched at one end of the junction; a read error may be the cause. V usage is TRBV10-3 and J usage is TRBJ1-5; weak D call: TRBD1 (6 bases). This CDR3 has 13 residues. The germline V gene has CDR1 ENHRY and CDR2 SYGVKD. For the CDR3, the DNA is TGTGCCAGCAGTGACGCAACAGGGACGCCCCAGCATTTT. Protein product: CASSDATGTPQHF.

This clone appeared once. The sample has other DNA sequences that encode this CDR3 too. The chain is built from TRBV18 and TRBJ1-1, with D unresolved. CDR1 and CDR2 (germline): KGHSH, LQKENI. This CDR3 is 13 amino acids long. V lost 2 bases to trimming and J lost 3 bases, with 7 bases between them. The CDR3 coding sequence is TGTGCCAGCTCACCAGACTTGGACACTGAAGCTTTCTTT. Translated, it gives CASSPDLDTEAFF.

The gene calls are TRBV11-3 and TRBJ2-1, with D possibly being TRBD1 or TRBD2 (5 bases each). The CDR3 extends over 13 amino acids. Trimming pared 2 bases from V and 9 bases from J, leaving 11 bases between. Germline V CDR1 and CDR2: SGHNT, YENEEA. This CDR3 is CASSLSWDLEQFF. DNA for the CDR3: TGTGCCAGCAGCTTATCTTGGGACCTTGAGCAGTTCTTC.

The V gene is TRBV5-4, the J gene TRBJ2-2, with D perhaps matching TRBD1 (6 bases). V was cut by 4 bases and J by 0 bases, with 10 bases left in between. This CDR3 comprises 15 residues. Germline CDR1 is SGHNT and CDR2 is YYREEE (reference sequence). The CDR3 DNA reads as TGTGCCAGCAGCCAGAGGGGGACGAACACCGGGGAGCTGTTTTTT. Translated, it gives CASSQRGTNTGELFF.

The chain uses TRBV11-2 and TRBJ2-6; 8 bases are a match to TRBD2. Looked up from germline, CDR1 is SGHAT and CDR2 is FQNNGV. Trimming cost V 1 base and J 0 bases; bases outside gene matches: 8. This CDR3 region has 19 residues. The CDR3 is CASSLGPPGGSSGANVLTF. CDR3 bases: TGTGCCAGCAGCTTAGGTCCCCCGGGAGGGAGCTCTGGGGCCAACGTCCTGACTTTC.

This chain uses TRBV5-4 with TRBJ2-2; no clear D. Germline V lookup: CDR1 SGHNT, CDR2 YYREEE (reference sequence). There are 13 residues in the CDR3. The V end lost 4 bases, the J end lost 5 bases, and 9 bases lay between the germline ends. The DNA of the CDR3 is TGTGCCAGCAGCCCCGGCCTTACCGGGGAGCTGTTTTTT. Translated, it gives CASSPGLTGELFF.

J is TRBJ2-7 and V is TRBV5-6; D remains unclear. V dropped 2 bases and J dropped 1 base, with 13 bases sitting between them. In germline, CDR1 is SGHDT, CDR2 YYEEEE. The length of the CDR3 is 15 residues. DNA of the CDR3: TGTGCCAGCAGCTTATGGCGTTTCGATTCCTACGAGCAGTACTTC. As protein: CASSLWRFDSYEQYF.

The J gene is TRBJ1-3, the V gene TRBV6-8, with 10 bases aligning to TRBD1. Germline V gene sequence: CDR1 MNHGY, CDR2 SAAAGT. V was pared by 6 bases and J by 2 bases, with 4 bases of the junction left unmatched. The CDR3 has 15 amino acids. The CDR3 loop reads CASRLGTGAGNTIYF. DNA for the CDR3: TGTGCCAGCAGGCTAGGGACAGGGGCTGGAAACACCATATATTTT.

The V gene is TRBV6-1, the J gene TRBJ2-3; TRBD2 matches at 8 bases. The V and J ends lost 0 bases and 4 bases, in that order; junction bases with no gene match: 3. In germline, CDR1 is MNHNS, CDR2 SASEGT. The CDR3 covers 15 residues. This chain's CDR3 is CASSEAGAGADTQYF. The CDR3 DNA reads TGTGCCAGCAGTGAAGCCGGAGCGGGAGCAGATACGCAGTATTTT.